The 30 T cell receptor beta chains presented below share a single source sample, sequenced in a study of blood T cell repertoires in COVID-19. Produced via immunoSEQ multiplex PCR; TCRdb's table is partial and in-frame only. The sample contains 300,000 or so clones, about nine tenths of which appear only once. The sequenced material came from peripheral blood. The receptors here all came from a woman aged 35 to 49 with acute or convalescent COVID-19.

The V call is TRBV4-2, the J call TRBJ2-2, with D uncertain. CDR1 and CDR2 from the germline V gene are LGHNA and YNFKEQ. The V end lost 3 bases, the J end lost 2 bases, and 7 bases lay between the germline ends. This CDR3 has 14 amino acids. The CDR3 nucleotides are TGTGCCAGCAGCCAGGGCCCAAACACCGGGGAGCTGTTTTTT. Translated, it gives CASSQGPNTGELFF.

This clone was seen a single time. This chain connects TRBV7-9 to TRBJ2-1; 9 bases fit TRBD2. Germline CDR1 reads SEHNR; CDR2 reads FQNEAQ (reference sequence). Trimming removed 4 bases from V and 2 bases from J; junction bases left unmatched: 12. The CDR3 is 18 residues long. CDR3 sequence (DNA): TGTGCCAGCAGCTCCCAAGCTAGCGGGGACCCCACCTACAATGAGCAGTTCTTC. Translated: CASSSQASGDPTYNEQFF. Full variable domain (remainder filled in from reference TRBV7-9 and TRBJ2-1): DTGVSQNPRHKITKRGQNVTFRCDPISEHNRLYWYRQTLGQGPEFLTYFQNEAQLEKSRLLSDRFSAERPKGSFSTLEIQRTEQGDSAMYLCASSSQASGDPTYNEQFFGPGTRLTVL.

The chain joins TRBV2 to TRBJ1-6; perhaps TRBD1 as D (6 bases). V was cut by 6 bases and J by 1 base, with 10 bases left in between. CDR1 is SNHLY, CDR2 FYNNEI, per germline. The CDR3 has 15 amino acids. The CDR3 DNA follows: TGTGCCAGCAGACAGGGAGGGTCCTATAATTCACCCCTCCACTTT. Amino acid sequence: CASRQGGSYNSPLHF.

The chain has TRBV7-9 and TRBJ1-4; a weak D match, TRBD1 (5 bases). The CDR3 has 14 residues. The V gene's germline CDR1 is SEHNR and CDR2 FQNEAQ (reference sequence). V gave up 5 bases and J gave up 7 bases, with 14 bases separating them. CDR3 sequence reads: CASSRGEGSEKLFF. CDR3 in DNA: TGTGCCAGCAGCCGGGGGGAAGGGAGTGAAAAACTGTTTTTT.

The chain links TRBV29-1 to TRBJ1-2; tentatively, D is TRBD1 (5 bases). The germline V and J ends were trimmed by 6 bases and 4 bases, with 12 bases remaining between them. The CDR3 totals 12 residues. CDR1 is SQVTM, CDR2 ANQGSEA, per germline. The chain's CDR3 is CSVVGVSYGYTF. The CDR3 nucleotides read TGCAGCGTGGTAGGGGTTTCCTATGGCTACACCTTC.

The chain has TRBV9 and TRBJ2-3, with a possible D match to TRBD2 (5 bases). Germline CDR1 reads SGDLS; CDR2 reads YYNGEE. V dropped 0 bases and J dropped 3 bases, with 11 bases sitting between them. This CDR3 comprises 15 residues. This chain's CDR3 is CASSVAPRGTDTQYF. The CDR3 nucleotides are TGTGCCAGCAGCGTAGCTCCAAGAGGGACAGATACGCAGTATTTT.

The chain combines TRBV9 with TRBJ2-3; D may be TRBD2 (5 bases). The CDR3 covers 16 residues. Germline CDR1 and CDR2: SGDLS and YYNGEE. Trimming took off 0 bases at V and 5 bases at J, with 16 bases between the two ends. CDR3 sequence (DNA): TGTGCCAGCAGCGTAGAACTGGACGGAGGCCTAGATACGCAGTATTTT. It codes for CASSVELDGGLDTQYF.

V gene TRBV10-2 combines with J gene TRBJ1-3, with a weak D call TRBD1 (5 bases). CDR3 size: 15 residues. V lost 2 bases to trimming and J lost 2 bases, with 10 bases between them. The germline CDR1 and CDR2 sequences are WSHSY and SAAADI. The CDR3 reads CASSEIKGTGNTIYF. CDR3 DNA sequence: TGCGCCAGCAGTGAGATCAAGGGGACTGGAAACACCATATATTTT.

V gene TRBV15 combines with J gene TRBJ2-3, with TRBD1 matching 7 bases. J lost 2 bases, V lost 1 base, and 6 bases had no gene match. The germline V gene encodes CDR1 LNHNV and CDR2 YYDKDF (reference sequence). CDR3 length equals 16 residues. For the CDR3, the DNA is TGTGCCACCAGCAGAGCCGCAGGGGGTCTCACAGATACGCAGTATTTT. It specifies CATSRAAGGLTDTQYF.

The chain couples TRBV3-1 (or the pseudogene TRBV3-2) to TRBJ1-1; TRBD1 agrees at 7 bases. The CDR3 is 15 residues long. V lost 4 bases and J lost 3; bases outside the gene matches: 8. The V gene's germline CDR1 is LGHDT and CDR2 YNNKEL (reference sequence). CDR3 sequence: CASSPRTGEDTEAFF. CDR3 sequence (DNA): TGTGCCAGCAGCCCACGGACAGGAGAGGACACTGAAGCTTTCTTT.

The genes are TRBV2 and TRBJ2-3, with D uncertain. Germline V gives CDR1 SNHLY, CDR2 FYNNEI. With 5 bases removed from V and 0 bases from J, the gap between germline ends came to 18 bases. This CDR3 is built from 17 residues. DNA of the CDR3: TGTGCCAGCAGTTTCTATCCCCATCCGTCTAGCACAGATACGCAGTATTTT. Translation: CASSFYPHPSSTDTQYF.

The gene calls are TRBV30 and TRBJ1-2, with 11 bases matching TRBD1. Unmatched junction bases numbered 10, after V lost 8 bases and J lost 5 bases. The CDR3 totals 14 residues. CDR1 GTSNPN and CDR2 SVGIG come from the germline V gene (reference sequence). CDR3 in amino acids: CASDPGQGGYGYTF. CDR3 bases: TGTGCCAGCGATCCGGGACAGGGGGGGTATGGCTACACCTTC.

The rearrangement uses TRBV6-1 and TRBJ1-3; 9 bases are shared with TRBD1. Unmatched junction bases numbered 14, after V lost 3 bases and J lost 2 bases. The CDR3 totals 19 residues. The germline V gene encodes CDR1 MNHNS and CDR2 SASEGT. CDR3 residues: CASSEERGGTGWPGNTIYF. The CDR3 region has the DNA TGTGCCAGCAGTGAGGAAAGGGGGGGGACAGGGTGGCCTGGAAACACCATATATTTT.

CDR3 nucleotides: TGTGCCTGGAGGCGGACAGGGACAAACACCATATATTTT. This encodes CAWRRTGTNTIYF. This chain joins TRBV30 and TRBJ1-3; TRBD1 matches at 8 bases. Germline lookup yields CDR1 GTSNPN and CDR2 SVGIG (reference sequence). After removal of 3 bases from V and 6 bases from J, the junction contained 4 bases not matched to a gene. This CDR3 contains 13 residues. The full variable domain, in which reference TRBV30 and TRBJ1-3 provide the parts outside the CDR3, is SQTIHQWPATLVQPVGSPLSLECTVEGTSNPNLYWYRQAAGRGLQLLFYSVGIGQISSEVPQNLSASRPQDRQFILSSKKLLLSDSGFYLCAWRRTGTNTIYFGEGSWLTVV.

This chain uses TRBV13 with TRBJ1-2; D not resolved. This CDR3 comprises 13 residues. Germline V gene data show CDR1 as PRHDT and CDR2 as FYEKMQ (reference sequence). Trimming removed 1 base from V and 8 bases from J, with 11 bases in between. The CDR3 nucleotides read TGTGCCAGCAGCTTAGCGGATACTAGAGGCTACACCTTC. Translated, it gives CASSLADTRGYTF.

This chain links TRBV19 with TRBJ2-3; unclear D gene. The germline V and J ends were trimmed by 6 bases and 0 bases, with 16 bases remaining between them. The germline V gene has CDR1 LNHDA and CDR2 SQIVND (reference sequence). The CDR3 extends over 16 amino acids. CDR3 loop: CASRPPAGVSTDTQYF. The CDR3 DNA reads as TGTGCCAGTAGGCCTCCAGCAGGCGTCAGCACAGATACGCAGTATTTT.

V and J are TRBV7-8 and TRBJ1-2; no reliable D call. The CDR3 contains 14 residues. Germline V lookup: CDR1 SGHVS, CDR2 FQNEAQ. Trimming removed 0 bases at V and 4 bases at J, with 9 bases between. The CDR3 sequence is CASSLAGSVYGYTF. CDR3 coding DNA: TGTGCCAGCAGCTTAGCCGGCAGCGTCTATGGCTACACCTTC. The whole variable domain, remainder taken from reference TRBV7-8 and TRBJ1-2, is GAGVSQSPRYKVAKRGQDVALRCDPISGHVSLFWYQQALGQGPEFLTYFQNEAQLDKSGLPSDRFFAERPEGSVSTLKIQRTQQEDSAVYLCASSLAGSVYGYTFGSGTRLTVV.

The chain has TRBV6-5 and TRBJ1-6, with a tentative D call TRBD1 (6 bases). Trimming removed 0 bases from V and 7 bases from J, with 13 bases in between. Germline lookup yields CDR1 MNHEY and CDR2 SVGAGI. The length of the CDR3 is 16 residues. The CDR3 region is CASSYSLGGKNSPLHF. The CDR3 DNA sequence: TGTGCCAGCAGTTACTCGTTAGGGGGAAAGAATTCACCCCTCCACTTT.

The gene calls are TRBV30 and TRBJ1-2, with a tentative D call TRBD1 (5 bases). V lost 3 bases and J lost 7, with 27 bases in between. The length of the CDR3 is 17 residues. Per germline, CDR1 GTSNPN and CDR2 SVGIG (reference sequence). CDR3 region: CAWSTTAIRGSKGGYTF. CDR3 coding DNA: TGTGCCTGGAGCACCACGGCCATCCGGGGGAGCAAGGGTGGCTACACCTTC.

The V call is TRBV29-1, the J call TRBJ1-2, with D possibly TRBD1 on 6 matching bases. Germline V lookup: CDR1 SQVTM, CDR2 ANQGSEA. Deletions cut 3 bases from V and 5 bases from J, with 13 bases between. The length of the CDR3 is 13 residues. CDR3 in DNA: TGCAGCGTTGAGAGAGGCCAGGGGTATGGCTACACCTTC. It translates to CSVERGQGYGYTF.

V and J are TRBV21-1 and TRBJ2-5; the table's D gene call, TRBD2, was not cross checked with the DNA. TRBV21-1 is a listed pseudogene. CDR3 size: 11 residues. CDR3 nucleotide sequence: TGTGCCAGCAGCAGGCGGGAGACCCAGTACTTC. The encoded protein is CASSRRETQYF.

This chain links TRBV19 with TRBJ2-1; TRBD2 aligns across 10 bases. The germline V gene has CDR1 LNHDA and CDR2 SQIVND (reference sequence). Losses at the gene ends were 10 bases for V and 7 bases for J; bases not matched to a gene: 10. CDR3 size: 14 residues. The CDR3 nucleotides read TGTGCCACCACACTAGCGGGGCATCCAAATGAGCAGTTCTTC. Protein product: CATTLAGHPNEQFF.

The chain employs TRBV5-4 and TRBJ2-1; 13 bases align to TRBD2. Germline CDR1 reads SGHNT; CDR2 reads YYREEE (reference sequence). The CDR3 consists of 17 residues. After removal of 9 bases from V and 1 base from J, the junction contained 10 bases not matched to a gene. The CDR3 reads CATRTSGGSPSYNEQFF. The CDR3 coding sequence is TGTGCCACCAGGACTAGCGGGGGCTCCCCGTCCTACAATGAGCAGTTCTTC.

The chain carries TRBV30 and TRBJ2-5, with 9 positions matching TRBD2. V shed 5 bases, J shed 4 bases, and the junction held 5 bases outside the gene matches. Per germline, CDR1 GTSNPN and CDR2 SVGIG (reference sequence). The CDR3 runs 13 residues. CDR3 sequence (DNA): TGTGCCTGGTCTAGCGGGGTTGTAGAGACCCAGTACTTC. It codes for CAWSSGVVETQYF.

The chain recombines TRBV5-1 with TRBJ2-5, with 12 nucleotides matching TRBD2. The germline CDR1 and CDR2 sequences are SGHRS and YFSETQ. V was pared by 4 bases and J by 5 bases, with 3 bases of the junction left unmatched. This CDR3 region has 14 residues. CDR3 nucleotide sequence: TGCGCCAGCAGCACCGGGACTAGCGGGGAGACCCAGTACTTC. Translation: CASSTGTSGETQYF.

The CDR3 DNA reads TGTGCCAGCAGTACCCGAAGAGGGAGTAGCAATCAGCCCCAGCATTTT. Its protein product is CASSTRRGSSNQPQHF. This rearrangement joins TRBV2 to TRBJ1-5; D remains ambiguous. The CDR3 is 16 amino acids. With 5 bases removed from V and 0 bases from J, the gap between germline ends came to 14 bases. Germline CDR1 is SNHLY and CDR2 is FYNNEI.

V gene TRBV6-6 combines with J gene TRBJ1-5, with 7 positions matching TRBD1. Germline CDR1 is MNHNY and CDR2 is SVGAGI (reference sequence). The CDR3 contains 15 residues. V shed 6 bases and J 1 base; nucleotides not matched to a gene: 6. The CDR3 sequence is CASRKEGASNQPQHF. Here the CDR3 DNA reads TGTGCCAGCAGAAAGGAGGGGGCCAGCAATCAGCCCCAGCATTTT.

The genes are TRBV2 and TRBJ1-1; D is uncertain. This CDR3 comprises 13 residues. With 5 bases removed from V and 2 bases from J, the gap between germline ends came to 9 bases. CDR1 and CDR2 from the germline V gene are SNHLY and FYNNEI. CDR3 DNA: TGTGCCAGCAGTTCGGGGAGTAACACTGAAGCTTTCTTT. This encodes CASSSGSNTEAFF.

This CDR3 reads CASSIDEKLFF. CDR3 nucleotide sequence: TGTGCCAGTAGTATCGATGAAAAACTGTTTTTT. V and J are TRBV19 and TRBJ1-4, with D unclear. The V gene's germline CDR1 is LNHDA and CDR2 SQIVND (reference sequence). The CDR3 is made up of 11 amino acids. Trimming stripped 3 bases from V and 6 bases from J, with 2 bases between.

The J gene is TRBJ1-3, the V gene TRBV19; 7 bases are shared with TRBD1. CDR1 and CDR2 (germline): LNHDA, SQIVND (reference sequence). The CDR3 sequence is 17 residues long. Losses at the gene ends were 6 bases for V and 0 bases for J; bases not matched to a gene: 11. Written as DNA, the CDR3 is TGTGCCAGTAGCCCCGGGACAGTCTCCTTCTCTGGAAACACCATATATTTT. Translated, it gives CASSPGTVSFSGNTIYF.